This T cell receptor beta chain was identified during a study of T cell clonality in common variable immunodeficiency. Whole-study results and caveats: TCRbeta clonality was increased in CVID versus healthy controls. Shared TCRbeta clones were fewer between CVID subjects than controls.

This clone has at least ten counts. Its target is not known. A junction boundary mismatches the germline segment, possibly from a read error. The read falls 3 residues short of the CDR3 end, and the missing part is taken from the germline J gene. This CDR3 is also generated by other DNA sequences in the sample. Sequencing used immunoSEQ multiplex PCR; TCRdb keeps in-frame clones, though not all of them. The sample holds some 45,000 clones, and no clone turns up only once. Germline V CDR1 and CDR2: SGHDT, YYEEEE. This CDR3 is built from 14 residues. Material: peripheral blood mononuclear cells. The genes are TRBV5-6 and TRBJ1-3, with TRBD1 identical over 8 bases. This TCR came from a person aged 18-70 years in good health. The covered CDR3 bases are TGTGCCAGCAGGCTTCAGGGGGCGAGAAACACG. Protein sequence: CASRLQGARNT. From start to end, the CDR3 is CASRLQGARNTIYF.